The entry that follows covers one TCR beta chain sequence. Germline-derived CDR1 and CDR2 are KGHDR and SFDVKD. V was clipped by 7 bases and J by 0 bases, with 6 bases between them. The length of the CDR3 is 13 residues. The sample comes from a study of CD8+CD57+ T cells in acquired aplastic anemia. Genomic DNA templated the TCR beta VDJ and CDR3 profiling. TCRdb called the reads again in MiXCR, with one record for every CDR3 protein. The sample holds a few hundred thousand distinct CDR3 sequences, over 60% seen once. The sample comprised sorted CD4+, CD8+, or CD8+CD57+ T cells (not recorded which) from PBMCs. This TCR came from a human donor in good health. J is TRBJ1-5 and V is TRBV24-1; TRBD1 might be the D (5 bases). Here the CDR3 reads CATRTVSNQPQHF. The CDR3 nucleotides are TGTGCCACCAGGACAGTTAGCAATCAGCCCCAGCATTTT.